The clone carrying this TCR beta chain was found a few times. Sample-barcoded 5' priming and a J-beta primer mix drove a second PCR of about 7 to 12 cycles. Each cDNA molecule was tagged by a template-switch adaptor with 12 random nucleotides. TCRdb reprocessed the 5' RACE reads with MiXCR, giving one entry per CDR3 protein. The repertoire has some 1.5 million distinct CDR3 sequences, roughly two fifths of them found once; the top ten carry approximately 4%. Every donor contributed around 10 milliliters of peripheral blood by blood draw. Per-sample PBMC isolation yielded at least 6.5 million cells. The data were obtained in a study of blood T cells in healthy people across ages. There are 15 residues in the CDR3. V was clipped by 3 bases and J by 2 bases, with 13 bases between them.

Source material: blood. This chain uses TRBV12-3 or TRBV12-4 with TRBJ1-2; tentatively, D is TRBD1 (6 bases). The clonotype originates from a woman aged 18 to 35 in good health. The CDR3 sequence: CASSFRAGQNYGYTF. The DNA of the CDR3 is TGTGCCAGCAGTTTTCGCGCCGGACAGAACTATGGCTACACCTTC.